Sequencing of this T cell receptor (beta chain) was carried out in a study of CD8 T cells in Susac syndrome. The study's findings and limits: The authors acknowledged that the study's TCR sequencing and HLA analysis involved relatively few individuals.

Trimming took 5 bases from V and 7 from J, leaving 21 bases between them. The CDR3 loop spans 16 amino acids. Germline V gene lookup returns CDR1 MNHEY and CDR2 SVGEGT. Random hexamers served to reverse transcribe roughly 0.45 to 1 ug RNA. TCRdb called the immunoSEQ multiplex PCR reads again in MiXCR, with one record for every CDR3 protein. Here the sample spans some 120,000 distinct CDR3 sequences, over 90% being singletons. Sequencing of TCR beta was performed on blood CD8+ T cells and on blood CD4+ T cells. With respect to this clonotype: Its antigen is currently unknown.

Sequences were obtained from CD4+ T cells from PBMCs. This chain connects TRBV6-2 or TRBV6-3 to TRBJ2-1; tentative D call: TRBD2 (6 bases). The sequence was collected from a human donor in good health. The CDR3, as DNA: TGTGCCAGCAGTAGGAGGGCCTCACCGACTCGTAATGAGCAGTTCTTC. Protein: CASSRRASPTRNEQFF.